This TCR beta chain comes out of a study of identical twins. Study results and caveats: Within monozygotic twins, out-of-frame TCR alpha sharing was underestimated by the models. In cord blood, abundant beta clonotypes had fewer insertions; memory showed no trend.

All donors were healthy, and all were Caucasian. A word on this clonotype: Its antigen is still unknown.

In TCRdb, the 5' RACE reads were re-called with MiXCR into one record per CDR3 protein. This table has about 530,000 distinct CDR3 sequences, approximately 20% appearing once. These data were also filed under a second study, of yellow fever vaccine responses in identical twins.

Sample: CD4+ T cells sorted from blood. This receptor was identified in a woman under 30 in good health.

CDR3 in DNA: TGTGCCACCAGTGGGAGGGCTGGGTCGTATGGGGCCAACGTCCTGACTTTC. Protein sequence: CATSGRAGSYGANVLTF. V usage is TRBV24-1 and J usage is TRBJ2-6, with a weak D call TRBD2 (6 bases). CDR3 length: 17 amino acids. Trimming pared 5 bases from V and 3 bases from J, leaving 16 bases between. Germline V CDR1 and CDR2: KGHDR, SFDVKD.